The following is a T cell receptor beta chain sequence with its context. Antigen: not known. The authors distributed each subset's genomic DNA evenly over several immunoSEQ plates. Produced via immunoSEQ multiplex PCR; TCRdb's table is partial and in-frame only. Found here are about 800,000 clones, about 96% of them singletons; the top ten hold about 0.25%. The data are from a study of shared clonotypes between healthy human individuals. Findings of the study overall: Generally, naive subsets (rather than memory subsets) showed larger estimated richness.

Naive CD8 cells lacked CD45RO and underwent positive selection for CCR7, leaving out terminally differentiated effector memory CD45RA+ cells. Each of the donors was a healthy adult who was HIV-negative and had not had a recent acute infection or vaccination. Germline CDR1 and CDR2: SGHNT and YENEEA. The CDR3 is 12 amino acids. V shed 5 bases and J shed 4 bases, with 7 bases lying between them. The chain recombines TRBV11-3 with TRBJ2-3; D is undetermined. The sequence came from a man under 40 in good health. The sequenced sample was naive CD8+ T cells sorted from blood. The CDR3 region has the DNA TGTGCCAGCAGCGGGGAATCAGATACGCAGTATTTT. This translates into CASSGESDTQYF.